This T cell receptor beta chain was sequenced in a study of shared clonotypes between healthy human individuals. On this clone itself: Its cognate antigen is unknown. The same CDR3 arises from other DNA sequences in this sample as well.

The study's findings and limits: Sorted-subset samples were not fully sequenced, rarefaction indicated.

How the authors handled the data: Filtering differed because ImmunoSEQ produced junction-only sequences that carried no quality scores. The table came from immunoSEQ multiplex PCR; TCRdb's copy has only in-frame clones and leaves some out. The V and J calls and clone size are taken from that table; D and trimming were inferred from the DNA. This sample has about 680,000 clones, with roughly 72% found just once. Trimming shortened V by 4 bases and J by 3 bases, and 9 bases separated the two germline ends. This CDR3 comprises 14 residues. CDR1 and CDR2 from the germline V gene are KGHSH and LQKENI. The TCR sequence derives from a woman between 25 and 40 years old in good health. Sample: memory CD4+ T cells sorted from blood. Subset defined: CD45RA-negative fraction. J is TRBJ1-4 and V is TRBV18; TRBD1 is a possible D gene (5 bases). The CDR3 spells CASSLDSSNEKLFF. CDR3 coding DNA: TGTGCCAGCTCACTAGACAGTTCTAATGAAAAACTGTTTTTT.